This TCR beta chain was obtained from a study of blood T cells in healthy people across ages. Through a sample-barcoded 5' primer and a J-beta primer mix, a second PCR was run for roughly 7 to 11 cycles. TCRdb passed the 5' RACE reads through MiXCR, listing each CDR3 protein once. The sample lists roughly 1.5 million distinct CDR3 sequences; about 45% were seen once. In this sample, this clonotype turned up a few times. Sequenced: blood. The sequence was collected from a woman between 18 and 29 years old in good health.

Here the CDR3 reads CASSEDRARGTEAFF. The CDR3 DNA reads as TGTGCCAGCAGTGAGGACAGGGCGAGGGGCACTGAAGCTTTCTTT. The chain joins TRBV27 to TRBJ1-1; 8 bases map to TRBD1. V dropped 5 bases and J dropped 4; count of bases not matched to a gene: 9. CDR3 length: 15 amino acids. Germline lookup yields CDR1 MNHEY and CDR2 SMNVEV (reference sequence).